These 31 T cell receptor beta chains were all obtained from the same sample, sequenced in a study of cytomegalovirus exposure and HLA in healthy donors. The PCR contained 60 Vbeta and 13 Jbeta primers. Assay: immunoSEQ multiplex PCR; the TCRdb copy retains only in-frame clones and omits some. The profile covers some 99,000 clones, with roughly 76% appearing a single time and about 2% taken by the ten largest. The sample was PBMCs. All receptors derive from a man aged 40-49 years in good health and CMV-seronegative.

The chain carries TRBV27 and TRBJ1-2; D uncertain. The V gene lost 3 bases and the J gene lost 5 bases, with 10 bases spanning the gap. Germline loops: CDR1 MNHEY, CDR2 SMNVEV (reference sequence). This CDR3 is built from 13 residues. The CDR3 DNA reads TGTGCCAGCAGTTTCGCGGCGAATTATGGCTACACCTTC. This sequence encodes CASSFAANYGYTF.

V gene TRBV5-1 combines with J gene TRBJ2-3; D may be TRBD1 (5 bases). V shed 4 bases and J shed 3 bases, with 9 bases lying between them. Germline CDR1 and CDR2: SGHRS and YFSETQ. The CDR3 has 13 residues. The CDR3 bases are TGCGCCAGCAGCGACCAGGGAACAGATACGCAGTATTTT. It codes for CASSDQGTDTQYF.

V and J are TRBV7-6 and TRBJ2-7; TRBD1 is a possible D gene (6 bases). Deletions cut 1 base from V and 5 bases from J, with 15 bases between. Germline-derived CDR1 and CDR2 are SGHVS and FNYEAQ. This CDR3 contains 15 residues. The CDR3: CASSLGTQGRDEQYF. The CDR3, as DNA: TGTGCCAGCAGCTTAGGAACACAGGGTCGGGACGAGCAGTACTTC.

This clone was detected only a few times. The chain couples TRBV4-1 to TRBJ1-1; 8 bases are shared with TRBD1. CDR1 is MGHRA, CDR2 YSYEKL, per germline. The CDR3 runs to 15 residues. Trimming removed 2 bases from V and 5 bases from J; junction bases left unmatched: 7. For the CDR3, the DNA is TGCGCCAGCAGCCAAAATGGACAGGGCATGACTGAAGCTTTCTTT. It specifies CASSQNGQGMTEAFF.

This clone occurred once. This chain connects TRBV28 to TRBJ1-2; possible D gene TRBD1, 6 bases. V dropped 3 bases and J dropped 2 bases, with 13 bases sitting between them. Germline V lookup: CDR1 MDHEN, CDR2 SYDVKM. CDR3 size: 15 residues. CDR3 in amino acids: CASSLSTGINYGYTF. CDR3 in DNA: TGTGCCAGCAGTTTGTCAACAGGGATAAACTATGGCTACACCTTC.

The chain uses TRBV9 and TRBJ2-7, with 9 bases aligning to TRBD1. Germline values: CDR1 SGDLS, CDR2 YYNGEE. V dropped 2 bases and J dropped 6; count of bases not matched to a gene: 9. CDR3 length equals 15 residues. The CDR3 reads CASSVGGTGLSEQYF. CDR3 DNA: TGTGCCAGCAGCGTGGGCGGGACAGGGCTCTCCGAGCAGTACTTC.

This clone was observed a handful of times. The chain has TRBV20-1 and TRBJ2-3, with D unclear. This CDR3 contains 11 residues. Trimming pared 5 bases from V and 3 bases from J, leaving 6 bases between. Germline values: CDR1 DFQATT, CDR2 SNEGSKA (reference sequence). The CDR3 nucleotides are TGCAGTGCTTCCAGAACAGATACGCAGTATTTT. It encodes CSASRTDTQYF.

This clone was seen a handful of times. The chain couples TRBV2 to TRBJ2-3; TRBD2 is a possible D gene (7 bases). CDR3 length: 13 residues. Germline values: CDR1 SNHLY, CDR2 FYNNEI. Trimming cost V 5 bases and J 4 bases, with 10 bases left between them. DNA of the CDR3: TGTGCCAGCAGTAGGGGGGGTCCAGATACGCAGTATTTT. Translating gives CASSRGGPDTQYF.

The J gene is TRBJ1-3, the V gene TRBV28; no reliable D call. The CDR3 spans 16 residues. The germline V gene encodes CDR1 MDHEN and CDR2 SYDVKM. Deletions cut 4 bases from V and 0 bases from J, with 13 bases between. CDR3 DNA: TGTGCCAGCAGTTCACCAGGAGGCCGCTCTGGAAACACCATATATTTT. Amino acids: CASSSPGGRSGNTIYF.

This clone was detected only a few times. The V and J genes are TRBV28 and TRBJ1-4, with a tentative D call TRBD1 (6 bases). Germline V CDR1 and CDR2: MDHEN, SYDVKM. The germline V and J ends were trimmed by 3 bases and 0 bases, with 20 bases remaining between them. The CDR3 covers 19 residues. The CDR3, as DNA: TGTGCCAGCAGTTTCCGGGGACAAGTACTTTTCGCAACTAATGAAAAACTGTTTTTT. Protein product: CASSFRGQVLFATNEKLFF.

About this clone itself: This sample also contains other DNA sequences that code for the same CDR3. The chain combines TRBV28 with TRBJ1-2; tentatively, D is TRBD1 (5 bases). V lost 2 bases to trimming and J lost 5 bases, with 9 bases between them. Germline V gene sequence: CDR1 MDHEN, CDR2 SYDVKM. This CDR3 has 13 amino acids. CDR3 in amino acids: CASSLVGGYGYTF. In DNA form, the CDR3 reads TGTGCCAGCAGTTTAGTCGGGGGGTATGGCTACACCTTC.

The chain is built from TRBV19 and TRBJ2-2; TRBD1 matches 10 bases. With V trimmed by 9 bases and J by 7 bases, 11 bases remained unmatched. From germline, CDR1 is LNHDA and CDR2 SQIVND (reference sequence). The CDR3 is 15 amino acids. The CDR3: CASCEGQGFYGELFF. The DNA for the CDR3 is TGTGCCAGCTGCGAGGGACAGGGGTTTTACGGGGAGCTGTTTTTT.

This rearrangement joins TRBV7-9 to TRBJ2-7; no firm D call. V was pared by 4 bases and J by 3 bases, with 7 bases between. The V gene's germline CDR1 is SEHNR and CDR2 FQNEAQ (reference sequence). The CDR3 length is 12 residues. The CDR3 reads CASSYRSYEQYF. Written as DNA, the CDR3 is TGTGCCAGCAGCTACCGGAGCTACGAGCAGTACTTC.

For the CDR3, the DNA is TGTGCCAGCAGTAATAGACCGGGAACAGGCACAGATACGCAGTATTTT. Its protein is CASSNRPGTGTDTQYF. V and J are TRBV5-4 and TRBJ2-3; D is perhaps TRBD2 (5 bases). The CDR3 runs 16 residues. Deletions cut 5 bases from V and 1 base from J, with 17 bases between. Germline assignment: CDR1 SGHNT and CDR2 YYREEE (reference sequence).

The V gene is TRBV4-3, the J gene TRBJ2-2, with 10 bases identical to TRBD2. Per germline, CDR1 LGHNA and CDR2 YSLEER. The ends lost 1 base at V and 6 bases at J; junction bases unmatched: 5. CDR3 length: 16 amino acids. As DNA, the CDR3 is TGCGCCAGCAGCCAAGGTTCTAGCGGGAGTTCCGGGGAGCTGTTTTTT. Protein product: CASSQGSSGSSGELFF.

The chain is built from TRBV18 and TRBJ2-7, with D tentatively TRBD2 (6 bases). The germline V and J ends were trimmed by 2 bases and 5 bases, with 13 bases remaining between them. CDR1 is KGHSH, CDR2 LQKENI, per germline. This CDR3 is 14 amino acids long. DNA for the CDR3: TGTGCCAGCTCACCAAGACCAACGGGGGACGAGCAGTACTTC. It specifies CASSPRPTGDEQYF. Supplemented by reference TRBV18 and TRBJ2-7, the full variable domain reads NAGVMQNPRHLVRRRGQEARLRCSPMKGHSHVYWYRQLPEEGLKFMVYLQKENIIDESGMPKERFSAEFPKEGPSILRIQQVVRGDSAAYFCASSPRPTGDEQYFGPGTRLTVT.

In the case of this clone: Germline and junction disagree at one end, which may indicate a read error. The J gene is TRBJ2-2, the V gene TRBV7-9; TRBD2 is a possible D gene (6 bases). The CDR3 contains 17 residues. Germline values: CDR1 SEHNR, CDR2 FQNEAQ (reference sequence). CDR3 bases: TGTTCCAGCAGCCAAGCGGACGCGGGGATGAACACCGGGGAGCTGTTTTTT. It translates to CSSSQADAGMNTGELFF.

The rearrangement links TRBV28 to TRBJ2-3; 9 nucleotides agree with TRBD1. This CDR3 is 16 amino acids long. The germline CDR1 and CDR2 sequences are MDHEN and SYDVKM. The ends lost 5 bases at V and 2 bases at J; junction bases unmatched: 8. Here the CDR3 DNA reads TGTGCCAGCAGTCATCGGGACAGGGACACCACAGATACGCAGTATTTT. Its protein product is CASSHRDRDTTDTQYF.

The rearrangement uses TRBV14 and TRBJ2-7, with D unclear. Germline-derived CDR1 and CDR2 are SGHDN and FVKESK. The length of the CDR3 is 17 residues. Trimming stripped 0 bases from V and 7 bases from J, with 22 bases between. The CDR3 nucleotides are TGTGCCAGCAGCCAAGATGCGGCTCTGCCCCTCGCCCGGGAGCAGTACTTC. It codes for CASSQDAALPLAREQYF. Supplemented by reference TRBV14 and TRBJ2-7, the full variable domain reads EAGVTQFPSHSVIEKGQTVTLRCDPISGHDNLYWYRRVMGKEIKFLLHFVKESKQDESGMPNNRFLAERTGGTYSTLKVQPAELEDSGVYFCASSQDAALPLAREQYFGPGTRLTVT.

V usage is TRBV19 and J usage is TRBJ1-1; D call uncertain. CDR3 length: 12 amino acids. The V end lost 9 bases, the J end lost 1 base, and 9 bases lay between the germline ends. Germline V gene sequence: CDR1 LNHDA, CDR2 SQIVND (reference sequence). CDR3 DNA: TGTGCCAGCTTGAAGAGGAACACTGAAGCTTTCTTT. This codes for CASLKRNTEAFF.

The chain links TRBV5-1 to TRBJ2-1; 7 bases map to TRBD1. Germline V gene sequence: CDR1 SGHRS, CDR2 YFSETQ. CDR3 size: 16 residues. V lost 1 base, J lost 8 bases, and 12 bases stayed unmatched. DNA for the CDR3: TGCGCCAGCAGCTTGACTAACAGGGGTCGAGTCGATGAGCAGTTCTTC. It is translated as CASSLTNRGRVDEQFF.

The chain combines TRBV14 with TRBJ2-1; D gene unclear. The CDR3 length is 14 residues. Trimming shortened V by 2 bases and J by 0 bases, and 5 bases separated the two germline ends. Germline lookup yields CDR1 SGHDN and CDR2 FVKESK. The CDR3 loop is CASSQRSSYNEQFF. CDR3 bases: TGTGCCAGCAGCCAACGGAGCTCCTACAATGAGCAGTTCTTC.

V and J are TRBV19 and TRBJ2-7; possible D gene TRBD2, 5 bases. Deletions cut 5 bases from V and 3 bases from J, with 20 bases between. In germline, CDR1 is LNHDA, CDR2 SQIVND (reference sequence). CDR3 length equals 16 residues. CDR3: CASSLPPGSPHYEQYF. In nucleotides, the CDR3 is TGTGCCAGTAGTCTTCCCCCGGGATCACCCCACTACGAGCAGTACTTC.

In regard to this clone: A junction end diverges from the germline sequence, so it may reflect a read error. The rearrangement links TRBV7-9 to TRBJ2-2; tentative D call: TRBD1 (6 bases). There are 15 residues in the CDR3. Germline CDR1 reads SEHNR; CDR2 reads FQNEAQ (reference sequence). The chain's CDR3 is CSSSLRKEGAGELFF. The CDR3 bases are TGTTCCAGCAGTCTTAGGAAAGAGGGGGCCGGGGAGCTGTTTTTT.

The table lists this clone with a few counts. The chain uses TRBV9 and TRBJ2-7; 8 nucleotides align to TRBD1. J gave up 0 bases and V 3 bases, and 2 bases lay outside the gene matches. The CDR3 runs 14 residues. Germline values: CDR1 SGDLS, CDR2 YYNGEE. CDR3 coding DNA: TGTGCCAGCAGCGGAGGACAGGGCTCCTACGAGCAGTACTTC. Translation gives CASSGGQGSYEQYF.

The chain uses TRBV7-2 and TRBJ1-6; D is possibly TRBD1 (6 bases). Deletions cut 6 bases from V and 6 bases from J, with 18 bases between. The CDR3 is 16 amino acids. The germline CDR1 and CDR2 sequences are SGHTA and FQGNSA. CDR3 nucleotides: TGTGCCAGCAGATCAGGGATCGGCAGGGGTAATTCACCCCTCCACTTT. Translating gives CASRSGIGRGNSPLHF.

Concerning this clone: At one boundary the junction diverges from the germline segment, which might be a read error. V is TRBV7-9 and J is TRBJ2-7, with D unclear. CDR1 and CDR2 (germline): SEHNR, FQNEAQ (reference sequence). This CDR3 contains 12 residues. CDR3 in DNA: TGTTCCAGCAGCTTCTACCTCTACGAGCAGTACTTC. It translates to CSSSFYLYEQYF.

V is TRBV27 and J is TRBJ1-2; 7 positions agree with TRBD1. The V gene's germline CDR1 is MNHEY and CDR2 SMNVEV (reference sequence). CDR3 size: 13 residues. The trim removed 5 bases at V and 4 bases at J, leaving 4 bases unmatched. CDR3 region: CASSIGGGYGYTF. The CDR3 nucleotides read TGTGCCAGCAGTATAGGGGGCGGCTATGGCTACACCTTC.

The V gene is TRBV7-9, the J gene TRBJ2-1; 8 nucleotides match TRBD1. The germline CDR1 and CDR2 sequences are SEHNR and FQNEAQ (reference sequence). The CDR3 is made up of 16 amino acids. The V gene end was trimmed by 6 bases and the J gene end by 2 bases; junction bases not matched to a gene: 9. The CDR3 sequence is CASSSTTGAPYNEQFF. Written as DNA, the CDR3 is TGTGCCAGCAGTTCGACGACAGGGGCCCCCTACAATGAGCAGTTCTTC.

V usage is TRBV19 and J usage is TRBJ2-1; the match to TRBD2 covers 14 bases. From germline, CDR1 is LNHDA and CDR2 SQIVND (reference sequence). The CDR3 consists of 17 residues. Trimming at V came to 5 bases and at J to 6 bases, leaving 9 bases not matched to a gene. CDR3 sequence reads: CASSATGGTSGGNEQFF. As DNA, the CDR3 is TGTGCCAGTAGTGCCACCGGGGGGACTAGCGGGGGCAATGAGCAGTTCTTC.

The chain has TRBV7-9 and TRBJ2-2; no reliable D call. CDR1 SEHNR and CDR2 FQNEAQ come from the germline V gene (reference sequence). Trimming pared 3 bases from V and 6 bases from J, leaving 17 bases between. CDR3 length equals 16 residues. CDR3 amino acids: CASSLPSNPEAGELFF. The DNA for the CDR3 is TGTGCCAGCAGCTTGCCCTCGAACCCTGAGGCCGGGGAGCTGTTTTTT.